The sequence of this T cell receptor beta chain was determined in a study of long-term antiretroviral therapy in people with HIV. With survey level as its setting, the immunoSEQ assay was v3.0. Generated by immunoSEQ multiplex PCR, the TCRdb table keeps only in-frame clones and is missing some. The sample holds around 31,000 clones; about 88% are singletons and the top ten take around 6.8%. This clone is labeled medium-sized. Its antigen is currently unknown. The CDR3 runs to 13 residues. V was shortened by 1 base and J by 0 bases, with 4 bases between the two germline ends. CDR1 and CDR2 (germline): MGHDK, SYGVNS. Each donor provided at least one pre-ART PBMC sample and at least two post-ART PBMC samples. Study-level findings and limits: HIV repertoires showed narrower CDR3 length ranges than controls. Although diversity increased after ART, it remained lower than in transplant donor controls. Clones that expanded before ART (that is, prior to treatment) dominated the repertoire at all time points.

The origin of this receptor is a man aged 45-65 years with HIV. This chain joins TRBV25-1 and TRBJ2-7; no reliable D call. The source material was unsorted PBMCs, sampled roughly 5 years before starting antiretroviral therapy. The CDR3 sequence: CASSESSSYEQYF. The CDR3 DNA reads TGTGCCAGCAGTGAATCGAGCTCCTACGAGCAGTACTTC.